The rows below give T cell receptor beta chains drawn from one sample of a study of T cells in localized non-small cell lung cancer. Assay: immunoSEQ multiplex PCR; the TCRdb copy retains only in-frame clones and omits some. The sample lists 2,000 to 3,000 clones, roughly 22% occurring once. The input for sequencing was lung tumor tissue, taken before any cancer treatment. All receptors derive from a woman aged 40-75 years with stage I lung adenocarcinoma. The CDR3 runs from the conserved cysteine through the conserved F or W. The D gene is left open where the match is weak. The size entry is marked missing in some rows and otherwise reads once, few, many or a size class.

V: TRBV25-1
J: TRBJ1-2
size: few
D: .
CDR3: CASSRSSDLGYTF
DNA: TGTGCCAGCAGTAGATCCTCGGATCTGGGCTACACCTTC

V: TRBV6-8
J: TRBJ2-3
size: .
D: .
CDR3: CASTPLGSSTDTQYF
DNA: TGTGCCAGCACCCCCCTTGGTAGCAGCACAGATACGCAGTATTTT

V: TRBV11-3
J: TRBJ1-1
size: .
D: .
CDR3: CASSDGTPMNTEAFF
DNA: TGTGCCAGCAGCGACGGGACACCCATGAACACTGAAGCTTTCTTT

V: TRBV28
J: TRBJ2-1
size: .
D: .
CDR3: CASSLLSGSYNEQFF
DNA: TGTGCCAGCAGTTTATTAAGCGGATCCTACAATGAGCAGTTCTTC

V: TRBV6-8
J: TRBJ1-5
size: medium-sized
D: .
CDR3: CASSQDRNQPQHF
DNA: TGTGCCAGCAGCCAGGACAGAAATCAGCCCCAGCATTTT

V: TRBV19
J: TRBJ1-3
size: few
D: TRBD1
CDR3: CASSIFTGDRGNTIYF
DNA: TGTGCCAGTAGTATCTTTACAGGGGATCGTGGAAACACCATATATTTT

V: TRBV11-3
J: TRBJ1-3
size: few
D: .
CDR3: CASSRNQWGNTIYF
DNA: TGTGCCAGCAGCCGTAATCAATGGGGAAACACCATATATTTT

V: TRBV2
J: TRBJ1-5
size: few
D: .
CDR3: CASRAGRGNQPQHF
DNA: TGTGCCAGCAGGGCCGGACGCGGCAATCAGCCCCAGCATTTT

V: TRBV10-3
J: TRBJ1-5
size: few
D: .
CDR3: CASEVDGHQPQHF
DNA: TGTGCCTCGGAAGTGGACGGCCATCAGCCCCAGCATTTT

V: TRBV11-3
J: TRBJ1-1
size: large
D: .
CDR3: CASSYRGEYTEAFF
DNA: TGTGCCAGCAGCTACCGGGGGGAGTACACTGAAGCTTTCTTT

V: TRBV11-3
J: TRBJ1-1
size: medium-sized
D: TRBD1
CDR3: CASSLSFGQGAERTEAFF
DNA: TGTGCCAGCAGCCTCAGTTTTGGACAGGGGGCGGAGAGGACTGAAGCTTTCTTT

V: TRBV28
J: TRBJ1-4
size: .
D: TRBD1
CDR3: CASRHRGDEKLFF
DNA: TGTGCCAGCAGGCACAGGGGTGACGAAAAACTGTTTTTT

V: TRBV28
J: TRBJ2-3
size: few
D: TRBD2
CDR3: CASPVPRMGRGRSTDTQYF
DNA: TGTGCCAGCCCCGTCCCCCGAATGGGGCGGGGGAGGAGCACAGATACGCAGTATTTT

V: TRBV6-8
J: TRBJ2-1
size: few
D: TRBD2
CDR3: CASRSSAGTSGFNEQFF
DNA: TGTGCCAGCAGATCTTCAGCCGGGACTAGCGGATTCAATGAGCAGTTCTTC

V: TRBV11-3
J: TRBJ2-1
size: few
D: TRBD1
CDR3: CASSLERTGGQEQFF
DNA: TGTGCCAGCAGCTTAGAGAGGACAGGGGGTCAAGAGCAGTTCTTC

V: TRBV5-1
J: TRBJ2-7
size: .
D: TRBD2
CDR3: CASSQDLLAESSYEQYF
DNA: TGCGCCAGCAGCCAGGACTTACTAGCGGAAAGCTCCTACGAGCAGTACTTC

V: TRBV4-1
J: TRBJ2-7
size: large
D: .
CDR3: CASSQESLDRYTSYEQYF
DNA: TGCGCCAGCAGCCAAGAATCACTCGACAGGTACACCTCCTACGAGCAGTACTTC

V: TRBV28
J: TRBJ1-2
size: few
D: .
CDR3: CASSFSRRTFYGYTF
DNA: TGTGCCAGCAGTTTTTCCCGACGGACATTCTATGGCTACACCTTC

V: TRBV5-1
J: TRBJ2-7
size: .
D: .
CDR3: CASSPAGEGARKQYF
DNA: TGCGCCAGCAGCCCGGCGGGAGAGGGGGCCAGAAAGCAGTACTTC

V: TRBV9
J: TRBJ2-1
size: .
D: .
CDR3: CASSVALDEQFF
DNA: TGTGCCAGCAGCGTAGCTTTGGACGAGCAGTTCTTC

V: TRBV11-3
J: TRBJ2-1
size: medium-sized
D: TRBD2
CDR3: CASSTGLAGGRSEQFF
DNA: TGTGCCAGCAGCACAGGACTAGCGGGGGGCCGGAGTGAGCAGTTCTTC

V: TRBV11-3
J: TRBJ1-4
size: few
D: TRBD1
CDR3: CASSLGQGGVEKLFF
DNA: TGTGCCAGCAGCTTAGGGCAGGGGGGGGTTGAAAAACTGTTTTTT

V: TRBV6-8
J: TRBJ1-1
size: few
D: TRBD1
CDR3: CASGQGNTEAFF
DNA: TGTGCCAGCGGACAGGGGAACACTGAAGCTTTCTTT

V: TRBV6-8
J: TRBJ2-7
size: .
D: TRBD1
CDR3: CASSYDRGEQYF
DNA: TGTGCCAGCAGTTACGACAGGGGCGAGCAGTACTTC

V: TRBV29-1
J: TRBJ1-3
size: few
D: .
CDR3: CSVAVGSSGNTIYF
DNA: TGCAGCGTTGCTGTAGGCAGCTCTGGAAACACCATATATTTT

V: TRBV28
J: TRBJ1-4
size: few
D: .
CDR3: CASNPAGLPYREKLFF
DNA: TGTGCCAGCAATCCGGCAGGGCTCCCCTACAGGGAAAAACTGTTTTTT

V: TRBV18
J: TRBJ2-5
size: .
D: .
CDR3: CASSPPRREGQETQYF
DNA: TGTGCCAGCTCACCACCGAGGAGGGAAGGCCAAGAGACCCAGTACTTC

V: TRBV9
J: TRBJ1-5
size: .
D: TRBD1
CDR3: CASSEDTGGRYQPQHF
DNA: TGTGCCAGCAGCGAGGACACAGGGGGAAGATATCAGCCCCAGCATTTT

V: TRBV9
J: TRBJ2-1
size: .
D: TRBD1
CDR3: CASSLGQDNEQFF
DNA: TGTGCCAGCAGCCTCGGACAGGACAATGAGCAGTTCTTC

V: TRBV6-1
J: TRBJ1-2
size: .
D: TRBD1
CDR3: CASSEARGQVYGYTF
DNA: TGTGCCAGCAGTGAAGCTCGGGGACAGGTCTATGGCTACACCTTC

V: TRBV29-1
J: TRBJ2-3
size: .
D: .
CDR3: CSVEGQDTDTQYF
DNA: TGCAGCGTTGAAGGACAGGACACAGATACGCAGTATTTT

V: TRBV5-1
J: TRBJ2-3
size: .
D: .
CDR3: CASSLRGVADTQYF
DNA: TGCGCCAGCAGCTTACGGGGTGTGGCAGATACGCAGTATTTT

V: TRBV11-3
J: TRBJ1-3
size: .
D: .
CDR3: CASSPSGGPGNTIYF
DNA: TGTGCCAGCAGCCCCTCGGGGGGCCCTGGAAACACCATATATTTT

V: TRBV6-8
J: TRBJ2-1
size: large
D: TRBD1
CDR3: CASSLGTGGRQFF
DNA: TGTGCCAGCAGCCTTGGGACAGGGGGACGGCAGTTCTTC

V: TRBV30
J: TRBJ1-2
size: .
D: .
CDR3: CAWSVDVLYGYTF
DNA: TGTGCCTGGAGTGTGGACGTATTATATGGCTACACCTTC

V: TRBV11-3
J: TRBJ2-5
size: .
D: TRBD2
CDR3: CASSLTLRGREETQYF
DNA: TGTGCCAGCAGCTTAACCTTACGCGGGAGAGAGGAGACCCAGTACTTC

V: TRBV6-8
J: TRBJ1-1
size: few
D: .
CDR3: CASSRSQRGTEAFF
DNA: TGTGCCAGCAGTCGATCACAGCGGGGCACTGAAGCTTTCTTT

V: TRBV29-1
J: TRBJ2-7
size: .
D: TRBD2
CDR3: CSVEGLFGRNEQYF
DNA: TGCAGCGTTGAGGGACTGTTCGGGAGGAACGAGCAGTACTTC

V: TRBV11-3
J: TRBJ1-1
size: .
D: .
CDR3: CASSLGVSGREAFF
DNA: TGTGCCAGCAGCTTAGGAGTCTCAGGGAGGGAAGCTTTCTTT

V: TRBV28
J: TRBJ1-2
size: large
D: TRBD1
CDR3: CASSDRGEYGYTF
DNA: TGTGCCAGCAGTGACAGGGGAGAATATGGCTACACCTTC

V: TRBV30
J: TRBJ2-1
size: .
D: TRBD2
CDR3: CAWRLLGTRNNEQFF
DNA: TGTGCCTGGAGGCTCCTGGGGACTAGAAACAATGAGCAGTTCTTC

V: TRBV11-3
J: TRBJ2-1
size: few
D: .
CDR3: CASSLPQRGPTYNEQFF
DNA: TGTGCCAGCAGCCTACCGCAACGGGGGCCTACTTACAATGAGCAGTTCTTC

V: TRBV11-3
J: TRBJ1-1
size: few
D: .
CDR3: CASSAVSSGGKETEAFF
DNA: TGTGCCAGCAGCGCCGTTAGTAGTGGGGGGAAGGAGACTGAAGCTTTCTTT

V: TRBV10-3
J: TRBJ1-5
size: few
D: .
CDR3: CAISESFSNQPQHF
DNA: TGTGCCATCAGTGAGTCCTTTAGCAATCAGCCCCAGCATTTT

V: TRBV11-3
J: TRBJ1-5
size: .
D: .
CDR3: CASSLGRRESNQPQHF
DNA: TGTGCCAGCAGCTTAGGCCGACGGGAAAGCAATCAGCCCCAGCATTTT

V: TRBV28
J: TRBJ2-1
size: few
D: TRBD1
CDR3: CASSLWGTGYNEQFF
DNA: TGTGCCAGCAGTTTATGGGGGACAGGGTACAATGAGCAGTTCTTC

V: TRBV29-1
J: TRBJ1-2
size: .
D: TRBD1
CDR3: CSVGAQGRPGYTF
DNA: TGCAGCGTTGGAGCACAGGGGCGCCCAGGCTACACCTTC

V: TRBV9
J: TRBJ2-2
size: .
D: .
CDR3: CASSSLGTGELFF
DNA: TGTGCCAGCAGCTCCCTAGGCACCGGGGAGCTGTTTTTT

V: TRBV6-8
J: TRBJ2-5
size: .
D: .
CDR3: CASSYSWQETQYF
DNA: TGTGCCAGCAGTTATTCATGGCAAGAGACCCAGTACTTC

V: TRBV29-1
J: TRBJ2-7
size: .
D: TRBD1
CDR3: CSVDGQGQREQYF
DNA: TGCAGCGTCGATGGACAGGGGCAGAGAGAGCAGTACTTC

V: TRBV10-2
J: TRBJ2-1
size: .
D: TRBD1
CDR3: CASMVRGHEQFF
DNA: TGCGCCAGCATGGTCAGGGGGCATGAGCAGTTCTTC

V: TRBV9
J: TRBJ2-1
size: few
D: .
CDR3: CASSVEGTNSYNEQFF
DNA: TGTGCCAGCAGCGTAGAAGGTACGAACTCCTACAATGAGCAGTTCTTC

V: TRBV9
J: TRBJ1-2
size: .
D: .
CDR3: CASSEWEAGDYYGYTF
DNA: TGTGCCAGCAGCGAATGGGAGGCAGGGGACTACTATGGCTACACCTTC